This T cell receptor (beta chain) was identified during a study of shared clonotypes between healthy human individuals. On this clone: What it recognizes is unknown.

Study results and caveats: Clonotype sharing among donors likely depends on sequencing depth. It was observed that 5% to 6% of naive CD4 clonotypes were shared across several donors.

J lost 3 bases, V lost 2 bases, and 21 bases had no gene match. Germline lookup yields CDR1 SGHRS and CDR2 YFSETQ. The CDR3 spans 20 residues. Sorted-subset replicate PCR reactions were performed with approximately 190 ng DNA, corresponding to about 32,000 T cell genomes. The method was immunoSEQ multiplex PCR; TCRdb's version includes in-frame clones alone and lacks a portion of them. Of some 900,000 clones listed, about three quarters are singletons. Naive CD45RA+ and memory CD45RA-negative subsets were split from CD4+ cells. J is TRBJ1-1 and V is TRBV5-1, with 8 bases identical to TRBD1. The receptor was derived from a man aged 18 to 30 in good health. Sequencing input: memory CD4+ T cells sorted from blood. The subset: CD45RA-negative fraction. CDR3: CASSFLPITGQESLYTEAFF. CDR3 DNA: TGCGCCAGCAGCTTTCTACCCATTACGGGACAGGAGAGCTTATACACTGAAGCTTTCTTT.